The 25 T cell receptor beta chains below were found in one sample sequenced in a study of technical replicates of blood from a handful of donors. Sequenced by immunoSEQ multiplex PCR; TCRdb stores in-frame clones only, minus some. The table has about 75,000 clones, 95% to 98% seen once; the top ten hold around 0.18%. Sequencing input: T cells isolated from PBMCs. The receptors originated from a human donor in good health.

V gene TRBV11-3 combines with J gene TRBJ2-7, with D maybe TRBD1 (6 bases). V was pared by 3 bases and J by 0 bases, with 9 bases between. Germline V gene lookup returns CDR1 SGHNT and CDR2 YENEEA. There are 14 residues in the CDR3. CDR3 nucleotides: TGTGCCAGCAGCTTGGGGGCCAGCTCCTACGAGCAGTACTTC. Its protein is CASSLGASSYEQYF.

V and J are TRBV11-2 and TRBJ2-1, with a possible D match to TRBD2 (5 bases). Trimming cost V 6 bases and J 7 bases, with 22 bases left between them. Per the germline V gene, CDR1 is SGHAT and CDR2 is FQNNGV. CDR3 length: 16 residues. CDR3 residues: CASRRPGLAKTNEQFF. CDR3 coding DNA: TGTGCCAGCAGAAGGCCAGGCCTAGCCAAGACGAATGAGCAGTTCTTC.

The V gene is TRBV7-6, the J gene TRBJ2-1; 12 bases align to TRBD2. Germline CDR1 reads SGHVS; CDR2 reads FNYEAQ. The CDR3 spans 16 residues. The trim removed 0 bases at V and 4 bases at J, leaving 1 base unmatched. The DNA of the CDR3 is TGTGCCAGCAGCTTAGCTGGGACTAGCGGGTACAATGAGCAGTTCTTC. It specifies CASSLAGTSGYNEQFF.

The chain recombines TRBV9 with TRBJ2-1; 9 bases match TRBD2. With V trimmed by 3 bases and J by 6 bases, 7 bases remained unmatched. CDR1 is SGDLS and CDR2 is YYNGEE in the germline V gene. The CDR3 spans 15 residues. The CDR3 here is CASSAPGLAFNEQFF. Here the CDR3 DNA reads TGTGCCAGCAGCGCCCCGGGACTAGCATTCAATGAGCAGTTCTTC.

The chain employs TRBV27 and TRBJ1-4; 7 bases are a match to TRBD1. The length of the CDR3 is 17 residues. In germline, CDR1 is MNHEY, CDR2 SMNVEV (reference sequence). Trimming at V came to 5 bases and at J to 3 bases, leaving 12 bases not matched to a gene. The CDR3 DNA follows: TGTGCCAGCAGTCCCTATGGGCCCGGGACAGCTAATGAAAAACTGTTTTTT. Encoded protein: CASSPYGPGTANEKLFF.

The chain is built from TRBV5-1 and TRBJ1-1; D may be TRBD1 (6 bases). Per the germline V gene, CDR1 is SGHRS and CDR2 is YFSETQ. V shed 4 bases and J shed 0 bases, with 10 bases lying between them. CDR3 length: 14 residues. CDR3 residues: CASSTGQLNTEAFF. The CDR3, as DNA: TGCGCCAGCAGCACCGGACAGCTGAACACTGAAGCTTTCTTT.

The V and J genes are TRBV5-4 and TRBJ2-3; D possibly corresponds to TRBD1 (6 bases). Germline CDR1 SGHNT, CDR2 YYREEE (reference sequence). The V and J ends lost 3 bases and 6 bases respectively, with 17 bases between them. This CDR3 has 15 amino acids. The CDR3 DNA sequence: TGTGCCAGCAGCTGGATGACAGGCACCTACGATACGCAGTATTTT. Its translation: CASSWMTGTYDTQYF. Full variable domain (rest looked up from reference TRBV5-4 and TRBJ2-3): ETGVTQSPTHLIKTRGQQVTLRCSSQSGHNTVSWYQQALGQGPQFIFQYYREEENGRGNFPPRFSGLQFPNYSSELNVNALELDDSALYLCASSWMTGTYDTQYFGPGTRLTVL.

The chain has TRBV30 and TRBJ2-7; D ambiguous. Germline V gene sequence: CDR1 GTSNPN, CDR2 SVGIG (reference sequence). The CDR3 spans 12 residues. The V end lost 3 bases, the J end lost 2 bases, and 8 bases lay between the germline ends. DNA of the CDR3: TGTGCCTGGAGAAGAGCTACCTACGAGCAGTACTTC. It yields the protein CAWRRATYEQYF. The whole variable domain, remainder taken from reference TRBV30 and TRBJ2-7, is SQTIHQWPATLVQPVGSPLSLECTVEGTSNPNLYWYRQAAGRGLQLLFYSVGIGQISSEVPQNLSASRPQDRQFILSSKKLLLSDSGFYLCAWRRATYEQYFGPGTRLTVT.

The chain combines TRBV27 with TRBJ2-2, with D unresolved. Trimming left V 10 bases short and J 4 bases short, with 19 bases between. Looked up from germline, CDR1 is MNHEY and CDR2 is SMNVEV (reference sequence). This CDR3 region has 15 residues. In DNA, the CDR3 is TGTGCCACCGCGGCGGCTCTAAGAGGCACCGGGGAGCTGTTTTTT. Translated, it gives CATAAALRGTGELFF.

J is TRBJ1-1 and V is TRBV28; D is perhaps TRBD1 (5 bases). Germline-derived CDR1 and CDR2 are MDHEN and SYDVKM. The V end was cut by 5 bases, the J end by 0 bases, with 16 bases between. This CDR3 contains 16 residues. As DNA, the CDR3 is TGTGCCAGCAGTCCATACCAGACAGCACTGAACACTGAAGCTTTCTTT. Protein sequence: CASSPYQTALNTEAFF.

The chain carries TRBV7-9 and TRBJ2-5; 7 nucleotides match TRBD2. The V gene end was trimmed by 3 bases and the J gene end by 2 bases; junction bases not matched to a gene: 3. The CDR3 runs 14 residues. The V gene's germline CDR1 is SEHNR and CDR2 FQNEAQ (reference sequence). This CDR3 reads CASSLGGGQETQYF. The CDR3 DNA sequence: TGTGCCAGCAGCTTGGGGGGAGGGCAAGAGACCCAGTACTTC.

The chain employs TRBV5-1 and TRBJ2-7; the match to TRBD1 covers 12 bases. CDR1 and CDR2 from the germline V gene are SGHRS and YFSETQ. The CDR3 has 18 residues. V lost 3 bases, J lost 6 bases, and 16 bases stayed unmatched. The CDR3 loop reads CASSSRDRGLGLGVEQYF. CDR3 in DNA: TGCGCCAGCAGCTCCCGGGACAGGGGGCTCGGACTAGGTGTCGAGCAGTACTTC.

The V gene is TRBV11-2, the J gene TRBJ2-1, with 8 bases fitting TRBD2. The CDR3 consists of 13 residues. Germline CDR1 is SGHAT and CDR2 is FQNNGV. The V and J ends lost 3 bases and 10 bases, in that order; junction bases with no gene match: 5. Here the CDR3 DNA reads TGTGCCAGCAGCTTCCTAGCGGGTGAGGAGCAGTTCTTC. This gives the protein CASSFLAGEEQFF.

This chain joins TRBV29-1 and TRBJ2-1, with D possibly being TRBD1 (6 bases). CDR3 size: 10 residues. Per the germline V gene, CDR1 is SQVTM and CDR2 is ANQGSEA. V gave up 6 bases and J gave up 14 bases, with 14 bases separating them. The CDR3 DNA follows: TGCAGCGTGCGGACATACAGGGAGTTCTTC. Residues: CSVRTYREFF.

The chain uses TRBV5-6 and TRBJ1-2, with TRBD1 as a possible D gene (6 bases). Germline CDR1 reads SGHDT; CDR2 reads YYEEEE. V was clipped by 0 bases and J by 8 bases, with 20 bases between them. This CDR3 has 16 residues. The DNA of the CDR3 is TGTGCCAGCAGCTTGGTAATACAGGGCGGGCGGATCGGCTACACCTTC. It encodes CASSLVIQGGRIGYTF.

This chain links TRBV28 with TRBJ2-7; 11 nucleotides match TRBD1. CDR3 length: 13 amino acids. In germline, CDR1 is MDHEN, CDR2 SYDVKM. Trimming at V came to 7 bases and at J to 6 bases, leaving 5 bases not matched to a gene. This CDR3 is CASTRTGGGEQYF. The CDR3 coding sequence is TGTGCCAGCACCCGGACAGGGGGCGGCGAGCAGTACTTC.

The chain uses TRBV9 and TRBJ2-3, with TRBD2 matching over 12 bases. V shed 2 bases, J shed 2 bases, and the junction held 12 bases outside the gene matches. Germline V gene data show CDR1 as SGDLS and CDR2 as YYNGEE. The CDR3 loop spans 19 amino acids. In nucleotides, the CDR3 is TGTGCCAGCAGCGTCGCCAATTCACTAGCGGGGGGAACCACAGATACGCAGTATTTT. It is translated as CASSVANSLAGGTTDTQYF.

The gene calls are TRBV6-1 and TRBJ1-3, with D uncertain. Trimming left V 8 bases short and J 1 base short, with 9 bases between. This CDR3 is built from 13 residues. The V gene's germline CDR1 is MNHNS and CDR2 SASEGT. The CDR3 nucleotides are TGTGCCAGCCAAAGAGGTTCTGGAAACACCATATATTTT. As protein: CASQRGSGNTIYF.

This chain links TRBV7-9 with TRBJ2-7, with a possible D match to TRBD1 (6 bases). The CDR3 loop spans 16 amino acids. Germline V gives CDR1 SEHNR, CDR2 FQNEAQ (reference sequence). Between the trimmed V and J ends, which lost 1 base and 1 base, there was a span of 14 bases. CDR3 sequence reads: CASSLEFRQGSYEQYF. Here the CDR3 DNA reads TGTGCCAGCAGCTTAGAATTTCGTCAGGGGTCCTACGAGCAGTACTTC.

This rearrangement joins TRBV9 to TRBJ1-2, with D possibly matching TRBD1 (5 bases). CDR3 length: 17 residues. V was clipped by 0 bases and J by 4 bases, with 19 bases between them. The germline V gene has CDR1 SGDLS and CDR2 YYNGEE. The CDR3 DNA is TGTGCCAGCAGCGTAGACGATAGCGGACAATGGGGCTATGGCTACACCTTC. Its translation is CASSVDDSGQWGYGYTF.

The V call is TRBV30, the J call TRBJ2-7, with a weak D call TRBD2 (6 bases). Trimming pared 8 bases from V and 4 bases from J, leaving 21 bases between. The CDR3 extends over 14 amino acids. Germline V lookup: CDR1 GTSNPN, CDR2 SVGIG (reference sequence). CDR3 region: CARETRGKGYEQYF. CDR3 nucleotides: TGTGCCCGCGAAACCCGGGGGAAGGGTTACGAGCAGTACTTC.

The V call is TRBV6-4, the J call TRBJ1-5, with D unclear. This CDR3 is 13 amino acids long. Per germline, CDR1 MRHNA and CDR2 SNTAGT. V lost 4 bases and J lost 6, with 10 bases in between. Written as DNA, the CDR3 is TGTGCCAGCAGTGCCGGGGAAAGTCAGCCCCAGCATTTT. Amino acids: CASSAGESQPQHF.

The J gene is TRBJ2-7, the V gene TRBV11-3, with TRBD1 matching 12 bases. This CDR3 is 17 amino acids long. The ends lost 3 bases at V and 2 bases at J; junction bases unmatched: 8. Germline assignment: CDR1 SGHNT and CDR2 YENEEA. CDR3 region: CASSFHWRDRGPYEQYF. In DNA form, the CDR3 reads TGTGCCAGCAGCTTCCACTGGCGGGACAGGGGGCCCTACGAGCAGTACTTC.

V gene TRBV6-5 combines with J gene TRBJ1-4; no reliable D call. CDR1 is MNHEY and CDR2 is SVGAGI in the germline V gene. The CDR3 contains 14 residues. V gave up 8 bases and J gave up 0 bases, with 10 bases separating them. The CDR3 coding sequence is TGTGCCAGCGGCGGGTTAACAACTAATGAAAAACTGTTTTTT. Protein sequence: CASGGLTTNEKLFF.

V usage is TRBV30 and J usage is TRBJ1-6, with D unclear. Germline-derived CDR1 and CDR2 are GTSNPN and SVGIG (reference sequence). This CDR3 region has 11 residues. Trimming cost V 3 bases and J 13 bases, with 10 bases left between them. The CDR3 region has the DNA TGTGCCTGGAGAGAGAACTCTCCCCTCCACTTT. It specifies CAWRENSPLHF.